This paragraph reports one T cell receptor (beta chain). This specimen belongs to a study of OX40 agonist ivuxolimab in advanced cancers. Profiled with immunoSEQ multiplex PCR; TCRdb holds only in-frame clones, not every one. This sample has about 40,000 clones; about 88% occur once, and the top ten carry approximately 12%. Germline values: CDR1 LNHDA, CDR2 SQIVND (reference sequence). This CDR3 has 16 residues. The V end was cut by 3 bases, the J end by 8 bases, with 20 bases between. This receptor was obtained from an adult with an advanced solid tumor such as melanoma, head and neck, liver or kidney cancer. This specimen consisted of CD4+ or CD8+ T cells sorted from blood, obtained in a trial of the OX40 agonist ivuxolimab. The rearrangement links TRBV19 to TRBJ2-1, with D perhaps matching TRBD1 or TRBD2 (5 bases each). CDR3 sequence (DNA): TGTGCCAGTAGTATGGGGGTCCTGAGTACAAAAGATGAGCAGTTCTTC. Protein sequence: CASSMGVLSTKDEQFF.